Shown below are 16 T cell receptor beta chains from a single sample sequenced in a study of T cells in Graves' hyperthyroidism and ophthalmopathy. The investigators amplified TCR beta CDR3 regions from RNA transcripts. With the HTBI primer set, the TCR CDR3 went through a first round of RT-PCR. TCRdb re-called the multiplex PCR reads with MiXCR, one entry per CDR3 protein. The data contain around 600,000 distinct CDR3 sequences, around 15% of them singletons. The specimen was blood. These receptors were taken from a woman aged 45-59 years with Graves' ophthalmopathy.

The table lists this clonotype with a few counts. The rearrangement uses TRBV19 and TRBJ2-3; maybe TRBD1 (5 bases). The CDR3 runs to 14 residues. In germline, CDR1 is LNHDA, CDR2 SQIVND (reference sequence). Trimming pared 8 bases from V and 2 bases from J, leaving 14 bases between. This CDR3 reads CASSNQGTTDTQYF. CDR3 in DNA: TGTGCCAGTTCCAACCAGGGCACCACAGATACGCAGTATTTT.

The chain has TRBV6-1 and TRBJ1-2; the D gene is possibly TRBD1 (6 bases). With 6 bases removed from V and 7 bases from J, the gap between germline ends came to 12 bases. The CDR3 covers 12 residues. CDR1 is MNHNS, CDR2 SASEGT, per germline. CDR3 nucleotide sequence: TGTGCCAGCAGGAACAGGGTGGGTGGCTACACCTTC. It is translated as CASRNRVGGYTF.

This clonotype was counted many times. The chain links TRBV7-8 to TRBJ2-1; D is possibly TRBD1 or TRBD2 (5 bases each). The germline V gene has CDR1 SGHVS and CDR2 FQNEAQ. CDR3 size: 15 residues. V lost 5 bases, J lost 6 bases, and 17 bases lay in between. The DNA of the CDR3 is TGTGCCAGCAGCGTTCCGGGACGAGACCCCAATGAGCAGTTCTTC. Residues: CASSVPGRDPNEQFF. Together with reference TRBV7-8 and TRBJ2-1, the CDR3 gives the full variable domain: GAGVSQSPRYKVAKRGQDVALRCDPISGHVSLFWYQQALGQGPEFLTYFQNEAQLDKSGLPSDRFFAERPEGSVSTLKIQRTQQEDSAVYLCASSVPGRDPNEQFFGPGTRLTVL.

This clonotype was detected only a few times. The V and J genes are TRBV18 and TRBJ2-7; maybe TRBD2 (6 bases). Germline V CDR1 and CDR2: KGHSH, LQKENI. This CDR3 is 15 amino acids long. V dropped 3 bases and J dropped 3 bases, with 15 bases sitting between them. The CDR3 loop reads CASSPRDSSVYEQYF. DNA of the CDR3: TGTGCCAGCTCACCCCGGGACTCTTCCGTCTACGAGCAGTACTTC.

Ten or more counts support this clonotype. The chain joins TRBV3-1 to TRBJ2-1, with 7 bases aligning to TRBD2. Germline CDR1 and CDR2: LGHDT and YNNKEL (reference sequence). The CDR3 loop spans 16 amino acids. J was trimmed by 8 bases and V by 4 bases; bases with no gene match: 14. CDR3 DNA: TGTGCCAGCAGCCCCATCCCTCGCGGGAGATTCGATGAGCAGTTCTTC. Translation: CASSPIPRGRFDEQFF.

This chain joins TRBV6-2 or TRBV6-3 and TRBJ2-7; TRBD2 matches at 10 bases. The CDR3 spans 15 residues. The J segment lost 3 bases and the V segment lost 7 bases, leaving 9 bases of the junction unmatched. Germline loops: CDR1 MNHEY, CDR2 SVGEGT. CDR3 sequence (DNA): TGTGCCAGCAAGTTAATAGCGGGAGGAGTCTACGAGCAGTACTTC. It codes for CASKLIAGGVYEQYF.

The chain couples TRBV9 to TRBJ2-7; 8 nucleotides agree with TRBD2. Germline V gene sequence: CDR1 SGDLS, CDR2 YYNGEE. Germline trimming cut 3 bases from V and 3 bases from J; bases unmatched to any gene: 5. This CDR3 is built from 14 residues. The CDR3: CASSGDSGIYEQYF. The CDR3 DNA reads as TGTGCCAGCAGCGGTGATAGCGGGATCTACGAGCAGTACTTC. The full variable domain, in which reference TRBV9 and TRBJ2-7 provide the parts outside the CDR3, is DSGVTQTPKHLITATGQRVTLRCSPRSGDLSVYWYQQSLDQGLQFLIQYYNGEERAKGNILERFSAQQFPDLHSELNLSSLELGDSALYFCASSGDSGIYEQYFGPGTRLTVT.

V usage is TRBV7-9 and J usage is TRBJ2-3; D remains unclear. Trimming took off 1 base at V and 2 bases at J, with 10 bases between the two ends. CDR1 is SEHNR and CDR2 is FQNEAQ in the germline V gene (reference sequence). The CDR3 consists of 15 residues. The chain's CDR3 is CASSLGRTYTDTQYF. In DNA form, the CDR3 reads TGTGCCAGCAGCTTAGGGCGTACTTACACAGATACGCAGTATTTT. Full variable domain (rest looked up from reference TRBV7-9 and TRBJ2-3): DTGVSQNPRHKITKRGQNVTFRCDPISEHNRLYWYRQTLGQGPEFLTYFQNEAQLEKSRLLSDRFSAERPKGSFSTLEIQRTEQGDSAMYLCASSLGRTYTDTQYFGPGTRLTVL.

As for this clonotype: It may be a read error: a sequence one base away is much more abundant. V usage is TRBV10-3 and J usage is TRBJ2-2, with D hard to call. CDR3 size: 14 residues. Germline V gives CDR1 ENHRY, CDR2 SYGVKD. V lost 4 bases and J 4 bases, leaving 10 bases between the germline ends. CDR3 region: CAISGSATTGELFF. As DNA, the CDR3 is TGTGCCATCAGTGGGTCAGCCACCACCGGGGAGCTGTTTTTT.

The V gene is TRBV4-3, the J gene TRBJ2-7; TRBD2 matches at 9 bases. CDR1 and CDR2 (germline): LGHNA, YSLEER. V gave up 1 base and J gave up 2 bases; unmatched junction bases: 3. CDR3 size: 15 residues. CDR3 sequence (DNA): TGCGCCAGCAGCCAAGCGGCTAGCGGGACCTACGAGCAGTACTTC. Translation: CASSQAASGTYEQYF.

This clonotype was counted only a few times. A clone one base away is much larger, so this may be a read error. V is TRBV12-3 or TRBV12-4 and J is TRBJ2-5, with TRBD1 matching 7 bases. The CDR3 totals 14 residues. The CDR3 sequence: CAGSTTGSRRTQYF. In DNA, the CDR3 is TGTGCCGGCAGCACGACAGGGTCTCGGAGGACCCAGTACTTC.

This clonotype was counted between two and nine times. The chain couples TRBV9 to TRBJ2-7; D gene unclear. V was shortened by 0 bases and J by 0 bases, with 13 bases between the two germline ends. The CDR3 is made up of 16 amino acids. CDR1 and CDR2 (germline): SGDLS, YYNGEE. CDR3 loop: CASSVAAAANSYEQYF. CDR3 in DNA: TGTGCCAGCAGCGTAGCCGCCGCAGCGAACTCCTACGAGCAGTACTTC. The whole variable domain, filled in from reference TRBV9 and TRBJ2-7, reads DSGVTQTPKHLITATGQRVTLRCSPRSGDLSVYWYQQSLDQGLQFLIQYYNGEERAKGNILERFSAQQFPDLHSELNLSSLELGDSALYFCASSVAAAANSYEQYFGPGTRLTVT.

This clonotype was found many times. The rearrangement links TRBV7-6 to TRBJ1-1, with D maybe TRBD1 (6 bases). Trimming stripped 4 bases from V and 5 bases from J, with 11 bases between. Germline CDR1 SGHVS, CDR2 FNYEAQ. This CDR3 is 13 amino acids long. The CDR3, as DNA: TGTGCCAGCAGCTCCACAGGGAGGACTGAAGCTTTCTTT. This sequence encodes CASSSTGRTEAFF. The full variable domain, with the rest looked up from reference TRBV7-6 and TRBJ1-1, is GAGVSQSPRYKVTKRGQDVALRCDPISGHVSLYWYRQALGQGPEFLTYFNYEAQQDKSGLPNDRFSAERPEGSISTLTIQRTEQRDSAMYRCASSSTGRTEAFFGQGTRLTVV.

The chain links TRBV6-6 to TRBJ2-2, with 8 bases matching TRBD1. Unmatched junction bases numbered 7, after V lost 0 bases and J lost 16 bases. CDR3 length: 13 residues. Germline V lookup: CDR1 MNHNY, CDR2 SVGAGI (reference sequence). The CDR3 spells CASSYSTQGAPFF. The CDR3 DNA sequence: TGTGCCAGCAGTTACTCGACGCAGGGGGCGCCGTTTTTT.

Ten or more counts support this clonotype. V gene TRBV20-1 combines with J gene TRBJ2-1, with 10 bases matching TRBD2. Germline V lookup: CDR1 DFQATT, CDR2 SNEGSKA (reference sequence). This CDR3 region has 12 residues. J lost 13 bases, V lost 6 bases, and 9 bases had no gene match. CDR3 region: CSAQGLAGDQFF. DNA for the CDR3: TGCAGTGCCCAGGGGCTAGCGGGAGATCAGTTCTTC.

This clonotype was seen many times. The CDR3, as DNA: TGTGCCAGCAGCTGGAGGACCAACACTGAAGCTTTCTTT. This encodes CASSWRTNTEAFF. V usage is TRBV7-8 and J usage is TRBJ1-1, with D hard to call. The CDR3 has 13 amino acids. The V end lost 4 bases, the J end lost 2 bases, and 8 bases lay between the germline ends. The germline V gene has CDR1 SGHVS and CDR2 FQNEAQ.